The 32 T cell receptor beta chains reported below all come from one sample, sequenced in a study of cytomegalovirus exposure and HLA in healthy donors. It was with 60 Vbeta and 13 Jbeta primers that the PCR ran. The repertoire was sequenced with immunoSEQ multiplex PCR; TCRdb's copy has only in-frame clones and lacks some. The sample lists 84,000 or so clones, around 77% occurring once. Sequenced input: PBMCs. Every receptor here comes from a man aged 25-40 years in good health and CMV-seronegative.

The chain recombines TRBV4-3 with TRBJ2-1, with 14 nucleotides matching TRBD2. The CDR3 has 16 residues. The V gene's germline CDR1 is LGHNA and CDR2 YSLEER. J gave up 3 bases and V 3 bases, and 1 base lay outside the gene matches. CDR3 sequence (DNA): TGCGCCAGCAGCCAGACTAGCGGGGGGGACTACAATGAGCAGTTCTTC. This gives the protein CASSQTSGGDYNEQFF.

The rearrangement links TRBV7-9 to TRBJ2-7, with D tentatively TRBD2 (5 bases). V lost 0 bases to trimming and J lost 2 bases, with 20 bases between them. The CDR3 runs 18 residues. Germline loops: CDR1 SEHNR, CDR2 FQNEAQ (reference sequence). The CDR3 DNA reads TGTGCCAGCAGCTTAGCGCCGGGATTTAGGGTTGGCCCCTACGAGCAGTACTTC. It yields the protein CASSLAPGFRVGPYEQYF.

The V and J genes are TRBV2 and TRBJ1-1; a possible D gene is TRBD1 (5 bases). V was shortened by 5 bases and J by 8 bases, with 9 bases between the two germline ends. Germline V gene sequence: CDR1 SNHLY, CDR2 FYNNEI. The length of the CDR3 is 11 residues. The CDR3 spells CASSYRTEAFF. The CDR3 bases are TGTGCCAGCAGTTACAGGACGGAAGCTTTCTTT.

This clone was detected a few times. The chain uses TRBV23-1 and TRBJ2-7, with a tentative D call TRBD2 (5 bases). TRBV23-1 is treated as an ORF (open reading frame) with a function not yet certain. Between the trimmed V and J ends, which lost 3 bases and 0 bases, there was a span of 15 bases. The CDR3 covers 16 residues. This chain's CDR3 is CASSQSGGLPSYEQYF. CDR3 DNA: TGCGCCAGCAGTCAGAGCGGAGGCCTACCCTCCTACGAGCAGTACTTC.

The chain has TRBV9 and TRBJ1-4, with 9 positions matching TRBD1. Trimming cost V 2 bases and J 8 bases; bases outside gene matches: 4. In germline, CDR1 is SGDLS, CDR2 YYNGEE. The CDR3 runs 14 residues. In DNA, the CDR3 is TGTGCCAGCAGCGTCGAGGGGACAGGGGAAAAACTGTTTTTT. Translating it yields CASSVEGTGEKLFF.

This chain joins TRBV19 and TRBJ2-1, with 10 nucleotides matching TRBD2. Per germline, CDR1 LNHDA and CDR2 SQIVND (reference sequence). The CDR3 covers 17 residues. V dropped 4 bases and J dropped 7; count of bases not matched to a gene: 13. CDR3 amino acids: CASSTLAGVGGTNEQFF. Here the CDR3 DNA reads TGTGCCAGTAGTACCCTAGCGGGAGTAGGGGGTACAAATGAGCAGTTCTTC.

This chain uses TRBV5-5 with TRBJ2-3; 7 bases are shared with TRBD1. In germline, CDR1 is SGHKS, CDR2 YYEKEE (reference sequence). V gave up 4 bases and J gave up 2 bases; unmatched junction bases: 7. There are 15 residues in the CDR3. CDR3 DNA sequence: TGTGCCAGCAGCCCGGGACAGCCGAACACAGATACGCAGTATTTT. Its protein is CASSPGQPNTDTQYF.

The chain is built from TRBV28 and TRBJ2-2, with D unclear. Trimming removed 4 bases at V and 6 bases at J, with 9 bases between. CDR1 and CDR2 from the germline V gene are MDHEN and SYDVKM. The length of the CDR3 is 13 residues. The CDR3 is CASSYSMAGELFF. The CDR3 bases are TGTGCCAGCAGTTACTCGATGGCCGGGGAGCTGTTTTTT. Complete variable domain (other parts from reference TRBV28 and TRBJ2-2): DVKVTQSSRYLVKRTGEKVFLECVQDMDHENMFWYRQDPGLGLRLIYFSYDVKMKEKGDIPEGYSVSREKKERFSLILESASTNQTSMYLCASSYSMAGELFFGEGSRLTVL.

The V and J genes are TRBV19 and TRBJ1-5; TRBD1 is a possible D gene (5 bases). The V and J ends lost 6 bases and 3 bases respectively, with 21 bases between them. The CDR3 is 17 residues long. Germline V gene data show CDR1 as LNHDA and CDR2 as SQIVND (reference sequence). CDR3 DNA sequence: TGTGCCAGTAGCCGCGATGGGGCAAGTGGGTCCAATCAGCCCCAGCATTTT. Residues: CASSRDGASGSNQPQHF.

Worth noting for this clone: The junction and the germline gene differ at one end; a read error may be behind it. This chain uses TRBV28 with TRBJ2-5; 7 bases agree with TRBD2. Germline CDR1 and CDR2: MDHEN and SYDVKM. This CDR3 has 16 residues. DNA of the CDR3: TGTGCCAGCAGTTTGGGGGGGACGGCGTTCCAAGAGGCCCAGTACTTC. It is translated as CASSLGGTAFQEAQYF.

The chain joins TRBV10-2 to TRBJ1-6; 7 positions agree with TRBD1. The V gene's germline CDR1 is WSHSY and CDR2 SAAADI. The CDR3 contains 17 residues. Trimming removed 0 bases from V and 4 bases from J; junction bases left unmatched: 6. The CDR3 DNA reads TGCGCCAGCAGTGAGTCTTCGGGGACAGTATATAATTCACCCCTCCACTTT. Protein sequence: CASSESSGTVYNSPLHF.

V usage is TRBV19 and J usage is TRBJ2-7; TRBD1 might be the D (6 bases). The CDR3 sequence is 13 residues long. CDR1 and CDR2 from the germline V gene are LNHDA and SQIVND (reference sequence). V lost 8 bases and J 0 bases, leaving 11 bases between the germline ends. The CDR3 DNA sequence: TGTGCCAGTGGAGAACAGGGCTCCTACGAGCAGTACTTC. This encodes CASGEQGSYEQYF. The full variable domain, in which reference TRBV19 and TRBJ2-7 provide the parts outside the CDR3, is DGGITQSPKYLFRKEGQNVTLSCEQNLNHDAMYWYRQDPGQGLRLIYYSQIVNDFQKGDIAEGYSVSREKKESFPLTVTSAQKNPTAFYLCASGEQGSYEQYFGPGTRLTVT.

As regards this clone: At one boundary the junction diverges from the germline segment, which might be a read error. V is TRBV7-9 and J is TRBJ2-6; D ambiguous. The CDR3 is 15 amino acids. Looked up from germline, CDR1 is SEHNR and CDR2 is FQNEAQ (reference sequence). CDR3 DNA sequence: TGTTCCAGCAGCTTATCAGTCTCTGGGGCCAACGTCCTGACTTTC. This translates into CSSSLSVSGANVLTF.

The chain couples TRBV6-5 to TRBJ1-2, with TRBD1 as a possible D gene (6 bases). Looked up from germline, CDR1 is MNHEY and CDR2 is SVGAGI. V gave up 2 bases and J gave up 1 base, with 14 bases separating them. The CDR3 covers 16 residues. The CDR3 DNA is TGTGCCAGCAGTTACACTCTTATGGACAGTAACTATGGCTACACCTTC. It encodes CASSYTLMDSNYGYTF.

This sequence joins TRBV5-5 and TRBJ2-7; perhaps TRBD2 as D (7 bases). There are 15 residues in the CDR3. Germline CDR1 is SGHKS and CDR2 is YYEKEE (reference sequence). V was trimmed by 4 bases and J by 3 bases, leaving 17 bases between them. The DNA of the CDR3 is TGTGCCAGCAGCCCCGAGGGCGGGGGCCGCTACGAGCAGTACTTC. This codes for CASSPEGGGRYEQYF.

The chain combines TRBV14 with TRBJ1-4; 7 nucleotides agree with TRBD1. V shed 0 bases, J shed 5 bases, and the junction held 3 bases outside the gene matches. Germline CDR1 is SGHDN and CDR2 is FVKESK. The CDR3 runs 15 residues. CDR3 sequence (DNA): TGTGCCAGCAGCCAAGATCTGACAGGGAATGAAAAACTGTTTTTT. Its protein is CASSQDLTGNEKLFF. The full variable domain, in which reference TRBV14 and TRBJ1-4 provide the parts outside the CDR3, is EAGVTQFPSHSVIEKGQTVTLRCDPISGHDNLYWYRRVMGKEIKFLLHFVKESKQDESGMPNNRFLAERTGGTYSTLKVQPAELEDSGVYFCASSQDLTGNEKLFFGSGTQLSVL.

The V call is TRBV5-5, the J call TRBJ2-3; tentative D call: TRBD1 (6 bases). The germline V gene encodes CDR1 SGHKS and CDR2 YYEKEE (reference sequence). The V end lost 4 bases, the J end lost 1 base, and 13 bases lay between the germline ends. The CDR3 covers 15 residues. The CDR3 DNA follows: TGTGCCAGCAGCCCCTGGACAGAGGGCACAGATACGCAGTATTTT. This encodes CASSPWTEGTDTQYF.

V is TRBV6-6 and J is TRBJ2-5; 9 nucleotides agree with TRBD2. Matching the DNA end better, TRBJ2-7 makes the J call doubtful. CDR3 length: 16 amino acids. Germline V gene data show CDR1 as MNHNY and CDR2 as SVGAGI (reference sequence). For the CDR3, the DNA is TGTGCCAGCAGTTACTCGAACCCTAGCGGGAACCACGAGCAGTACTTC. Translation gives CASSYSNPSGNHEQYF.

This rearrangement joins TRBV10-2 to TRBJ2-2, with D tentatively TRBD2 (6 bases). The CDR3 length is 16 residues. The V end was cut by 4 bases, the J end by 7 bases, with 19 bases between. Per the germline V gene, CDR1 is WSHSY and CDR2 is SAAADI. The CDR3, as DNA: TGCGCCAGCAGTGGGGTGGGACTGCCGAACGGCGGGGAGCTGTTTTTT. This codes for CASSGVGLPNGGELFF.

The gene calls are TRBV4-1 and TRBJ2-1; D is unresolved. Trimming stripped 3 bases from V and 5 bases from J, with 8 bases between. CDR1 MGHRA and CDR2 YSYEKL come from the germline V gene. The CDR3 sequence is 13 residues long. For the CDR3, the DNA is TGCGCCAGCAGCCATATTCAGAACAATGAGCAGTTCTTC. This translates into CASSHIQNNEQFF.

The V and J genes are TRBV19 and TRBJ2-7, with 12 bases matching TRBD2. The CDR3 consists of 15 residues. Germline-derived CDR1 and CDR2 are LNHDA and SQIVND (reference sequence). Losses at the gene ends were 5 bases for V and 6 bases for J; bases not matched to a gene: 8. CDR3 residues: CASSVLLAGGTEQYF. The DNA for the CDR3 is TGTGCCAGTAGTGTCCTACTAGCGGGAGGCACCGAGCAGTACTTC.

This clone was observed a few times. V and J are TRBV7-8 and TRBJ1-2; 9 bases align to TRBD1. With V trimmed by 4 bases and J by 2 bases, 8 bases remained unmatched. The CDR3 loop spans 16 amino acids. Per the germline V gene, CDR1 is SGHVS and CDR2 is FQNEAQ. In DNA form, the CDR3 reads TGTGCCAGCAGCTCAGGGACAGGGCGGGGGAACTATGGCTACACCTTC. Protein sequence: CASSSGTGRGNYGYTF.

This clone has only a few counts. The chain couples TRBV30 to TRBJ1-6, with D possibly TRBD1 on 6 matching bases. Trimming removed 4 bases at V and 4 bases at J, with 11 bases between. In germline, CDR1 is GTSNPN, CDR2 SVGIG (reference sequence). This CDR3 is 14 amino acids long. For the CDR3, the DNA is TGTGCCTGGACACGGACAGCTTATAATTCACCCCTCCACTTT. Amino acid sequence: CAWTRTAYNSPLHF.

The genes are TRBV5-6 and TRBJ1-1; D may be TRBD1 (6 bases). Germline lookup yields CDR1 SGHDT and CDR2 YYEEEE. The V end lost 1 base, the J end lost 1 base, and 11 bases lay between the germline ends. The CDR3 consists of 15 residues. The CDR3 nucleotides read TGTGCCAGCAGCTTGCGGACAGCAGAGAACACTGAAGCTTTCTTT. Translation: CASSLRTAENTEAFF.

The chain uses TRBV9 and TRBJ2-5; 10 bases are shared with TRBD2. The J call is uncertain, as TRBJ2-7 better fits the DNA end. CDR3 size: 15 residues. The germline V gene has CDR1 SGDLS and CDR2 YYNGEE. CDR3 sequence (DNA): TGTGCCAGCAGCCCCCGGACTAGCGGAGGATACGAGCAGTACTTC. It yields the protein CASSPRTSGGYEQYF.

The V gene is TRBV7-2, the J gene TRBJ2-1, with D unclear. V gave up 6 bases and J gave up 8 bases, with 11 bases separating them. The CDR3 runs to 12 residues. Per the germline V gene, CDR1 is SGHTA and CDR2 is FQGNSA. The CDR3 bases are TGTGCCAGCAGTCCTAATGACTATGAGCAGTTCTTC. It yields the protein CASSPNDYEQFF.

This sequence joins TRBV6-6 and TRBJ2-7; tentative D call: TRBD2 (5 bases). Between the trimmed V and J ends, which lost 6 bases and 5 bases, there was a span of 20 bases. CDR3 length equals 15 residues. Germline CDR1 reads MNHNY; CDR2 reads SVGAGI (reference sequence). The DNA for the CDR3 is TGTGCCAGCAGATATTCCCCGGGGAGACTTCACGAGCAGTACTTC. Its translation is CASRYSPGRLHEQYF.

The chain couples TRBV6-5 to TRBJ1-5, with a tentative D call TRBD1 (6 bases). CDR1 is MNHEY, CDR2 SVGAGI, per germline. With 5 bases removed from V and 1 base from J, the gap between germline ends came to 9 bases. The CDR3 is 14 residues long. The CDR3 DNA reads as TGTGCCAGCAGTCGACAGGCAAGCAATCAGCCCCAGCATTTT. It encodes CASSRQASNQPQHF.

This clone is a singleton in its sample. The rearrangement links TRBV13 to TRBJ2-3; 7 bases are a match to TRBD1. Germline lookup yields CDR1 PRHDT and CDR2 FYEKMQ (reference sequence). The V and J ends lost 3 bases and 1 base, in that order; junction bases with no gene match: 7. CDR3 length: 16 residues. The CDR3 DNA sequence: TGTGCCAGCAGCTTGGTTGACAGGGTGGGCACAGATACGCAGTATTTT. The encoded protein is CASSLVDRVGTDTQYF.

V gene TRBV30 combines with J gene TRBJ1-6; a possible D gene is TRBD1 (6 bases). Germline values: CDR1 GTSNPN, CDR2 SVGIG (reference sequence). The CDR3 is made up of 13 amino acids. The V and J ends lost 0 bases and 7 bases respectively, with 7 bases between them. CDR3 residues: CAWSVQGNSPLHF. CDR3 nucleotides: TGTGCCTGGAGTGTACAGGGAAATTCACCCCTCCACTTT.

CDR3 sequence: CASSLVSTGDETQYF. CDR3 nucleotides: TGTGCCAGCAGCTTGGTATCGACAGGGGACGAGACCCAGTACTTC. V gene TRBV5-4 combines with J gene TRBJ2-5; 8 bases are a match to TRBD1. V lost 0 bases to trimming and J lost 5 bases; unmatched junction nucleotides: 6. The germline V gene encodes CDR1 SGHNT and CDR2 YYREEE (reference sequence). The CDR3 extends over 15 amino acids.

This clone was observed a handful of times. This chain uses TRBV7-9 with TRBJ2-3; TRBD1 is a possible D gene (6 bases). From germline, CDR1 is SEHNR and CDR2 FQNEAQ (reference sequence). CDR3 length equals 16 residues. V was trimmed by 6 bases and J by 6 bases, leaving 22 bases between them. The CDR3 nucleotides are TGTGCCAGCAGATCTATTGGACAGCTCGAAAGGGATACGCAGTATTTT. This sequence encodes CASRSIGQLERDTQYF.